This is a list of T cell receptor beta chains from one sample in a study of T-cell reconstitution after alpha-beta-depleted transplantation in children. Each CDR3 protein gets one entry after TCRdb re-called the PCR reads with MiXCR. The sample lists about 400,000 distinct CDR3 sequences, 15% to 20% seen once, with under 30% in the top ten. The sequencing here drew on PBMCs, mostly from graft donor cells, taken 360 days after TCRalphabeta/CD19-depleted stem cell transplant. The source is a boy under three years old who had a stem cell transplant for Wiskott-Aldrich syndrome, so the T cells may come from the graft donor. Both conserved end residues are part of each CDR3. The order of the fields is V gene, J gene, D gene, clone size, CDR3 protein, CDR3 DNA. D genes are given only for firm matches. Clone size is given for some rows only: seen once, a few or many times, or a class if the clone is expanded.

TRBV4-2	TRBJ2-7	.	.	CASRPGLPPSYEQYF	TGTGCCAGCAGGCCGGGGCTCCCACCTTCCTACGAGCAGTACTTC
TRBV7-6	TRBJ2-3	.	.	CASSLGTPPSTDTQYF	TGTGCCAGCAGCTTAGGGACCCCGCCTAGCACAGATACGCAGTATTTT
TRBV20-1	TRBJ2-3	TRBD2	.	CSARPLAGLTDTQYF	TGCAGTGCTAGGCCTCTAGCGGGTCTCACAGATACGCAGTATTTT
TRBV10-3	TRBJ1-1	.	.	CAISGGRHIEAFF	TGTGCCATCTCGGGGGGAAGGCACATTGAAGCTTTCTTT
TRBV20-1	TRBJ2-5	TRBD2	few	CSARVLAGRGKETQYF	TGCAGTGCTAGAGTGTTAGCGGGTCGAGGGAAAGAGACCCAGTACTTC
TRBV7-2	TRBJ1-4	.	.	CASSPGGVEKLFF	TGTGCCAGCAGCCCGGGAGGAGTTGAAAAACTGTTTTTT
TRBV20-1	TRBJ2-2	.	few	CSARSFAAANTGELFF	TGCAGTGCTAGATCCTTTGCAGCGGCGAACACCGGGGAGCTGTTTTTT
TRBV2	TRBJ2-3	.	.	CASNWESTSTDTQYF	TGTGCCAGCAACTGGGAGAGCACTAGCACAGATACGCAGTATTTT
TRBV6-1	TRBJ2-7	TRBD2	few	CASSADPSGISYEQYF	TGTGCCAGCAGTGCCGACCCTAGCGGGATCTCCTACGAGCAGTACTTC
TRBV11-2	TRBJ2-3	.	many	CASSFGLGSTDTQYF	TGTGCCAGCAGCTTTGGATTAGGGAGCACAGATACGCAGTATTTT
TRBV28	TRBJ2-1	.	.	CASSFREAYNEQFF	TGTGCCAGCAGTTTTAGGGAGGCGTACAATGAGCAGTTCTTC
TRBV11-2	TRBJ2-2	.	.	CASSLEGRAAGELFF	TGTGCCAGCAGCTTAGAAGGCCGGGCCGCCGGGGAGCTGTTTTTT
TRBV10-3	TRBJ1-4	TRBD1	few	CAISKTGNNEKLFF	TGTGCCATCAGCAAGACAGGGAATAATGAAAAACTGTTTTTT
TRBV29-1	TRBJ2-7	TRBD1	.	CSVDGTGPYYEQYF	TGCAGCGTTGATGGGACAGGACCTTACTACGAGCAGTACTTC
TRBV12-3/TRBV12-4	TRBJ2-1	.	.	CASSFGGGLNNEQFF	TGTGCCAGCAGTTTTGGGGGGGGGCTCAACAATGAGCAGTTCTTC
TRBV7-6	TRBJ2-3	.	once	CASSLGASLSRTDTQYF	TGTGCCAGCAGCTTAGGGGCTAGCTTGTCACGGACAGATACGCAGTATTTT
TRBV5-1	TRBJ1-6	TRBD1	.	CASSSRDRVYSPLHF	TGCGCCAGCAGCAGCCGGGACAGGGTGTATTCACCCCTCCACTTT
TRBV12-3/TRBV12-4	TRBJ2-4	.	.	CASSLDFGRGNIQYF	TGTGCCAGCAGTTTAGACTTCGGCAGGGGAAACATTCAGTACTTC
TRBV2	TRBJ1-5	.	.	CASSARLDQPQHF	TGTGCCAGCAGCGCTAGATTAGATCAGCCCCAGCATTTT
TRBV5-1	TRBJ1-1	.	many	CASSPTDGTEAFF	TGCGCCAGCAGCCCTACGGACGGCACTGAAGCTTTCTTT
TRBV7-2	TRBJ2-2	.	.	CASSFKSHTGELFF	TGTGCCAGCAGCTTTAAGTCTCACACCGGGGAGCTGTTTTTT
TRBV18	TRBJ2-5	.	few	CASSPEPETQYF	TGTGCCAGCTCACCGGAGCCGGAGACCCAGTACTTC
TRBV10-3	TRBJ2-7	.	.	CAISESRSSYEQYF	TGTGCCATCAGTGAGTCGCGTTCGTCCTACGAGCAGTACTTC
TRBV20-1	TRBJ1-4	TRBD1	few	CSARALTGSNEKLFF	TGCAGTGCTAGAGCCTTGACAGGGTCGAATGAAAAACTGTTTTTT
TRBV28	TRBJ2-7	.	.	CASSLYGRGDEQYF	TGTGCCAGCAGTTTATACGGCAGGGGAGACGAGCAGTACTTC
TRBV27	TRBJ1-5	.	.	CASSLIGSNQPQHF	TGTGCCAGCAGTTTAATTGGGAGCAATCAGCCCCAGCATTTT
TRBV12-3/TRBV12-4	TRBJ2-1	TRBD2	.	CAIIPPLRLAGVPYNEQFF	TGTGCCATCATACCCCCCTTAAGACTAGCGGGTGTACCCTACAATGAGCAGTTCTTC